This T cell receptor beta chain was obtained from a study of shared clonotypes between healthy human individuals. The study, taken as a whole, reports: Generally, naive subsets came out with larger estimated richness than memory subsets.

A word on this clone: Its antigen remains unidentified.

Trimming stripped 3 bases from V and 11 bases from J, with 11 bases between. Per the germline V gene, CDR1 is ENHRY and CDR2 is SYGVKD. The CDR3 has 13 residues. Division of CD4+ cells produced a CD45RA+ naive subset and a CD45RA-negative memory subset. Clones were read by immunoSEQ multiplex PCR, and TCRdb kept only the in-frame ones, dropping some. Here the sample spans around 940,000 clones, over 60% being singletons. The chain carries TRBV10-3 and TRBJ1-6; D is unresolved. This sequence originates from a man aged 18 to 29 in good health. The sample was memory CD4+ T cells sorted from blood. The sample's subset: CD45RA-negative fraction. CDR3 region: CAISDEEGTPLHF. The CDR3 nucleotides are TGTGCCATCAGTGACGAGGAAGGGACACCCCTCCACTTT.